A selection of T cell receptor beta chains follows, all from one sample in a study of blood T cell repertoires in COVID-19. The table came from immunoSEQ multiplex PCR; TCRdb's copy has only in-frame clones and leaves some out. The table has just under 350,000 clones, roughly 90% seen once. The sequencing input was peripheral blood. The source of these receptors is a woman in her 70s with COVID-19, enrolled during active disease. Each CDR3 is given with its conserved first and last residue. The order of the fields is D gene, V gene, J gene, clone size, CDR3 protein, CDR3 DNA. The D gene is left open where the match is weak. The size field is filled for only some rows; it gives once, few, many or a size class.

NA	TRBV19	TRBJ2-7	NA	CASSIGGNEQYF	TGTGCCAGTAGTATTGGGGGGAACGAGCAGTACTTC
TRBD1	TRBV27	TRBJ1-3	NA	CASSLVGTGGSGNTIYF	TGTGCCAGCAGTTTAGTGGGGACAGGGGGCTCTGGAAACACCATATATTTT
NA	TRBV6-5	TRBJ1-2	NA	CASSLDSYGYTF	TGTGCCAGCAGTCTGGACAGTTATGGCTACACCTTC
NA	TRBV7-9	TRBJ2-1	NA	CASSQDGLTKQFNEQFF	TGTGCCAGCAGCCAAGACGGACTAACCAAACAATTCAATGAGCAGTTCTTC
TRBD2	TRBV7-2	TRBJ2-1	NA	CASSPQGRGGHEQFF	TGTGCCAGCAGCCCCCAGGGGCGGGGGGGCCATGAGCAGTTCTTC
NA	TRBV6-2/TRBV6-3	TRBJ2-3	NA	CASSWGKLTDTQYF	TGTGCCAGCAGTTGGGGCAAACTCACAGATACGCAGTATTTT
NA	TRBV9	TRBJ2-5	NA	CASSEGVVETQYF	TGTGCCAGCAGCGAGGGGGTTGTAGAGACCCAGTACTTC
NA	TRBV2	TRBJ1-1	NA	CASSEGRQRNTEAFF	TGTGCCAGCAGTGAAGGGAGGCAGAGGAACACTGAAGCTTTCTTT
NA	TRBV6-5	TRBJ2-7	NA	CASSYGHSKYF	TGTGCCAGCAGTTATGGGCACTCTAAGTACTTC
NA	TRBV30	TRBJ1-6	NA	CAWSLTGFDSPLHF	TGTGCCTGGAGCCTAACGGGGTTCGATTCACCCCTCCACTTT
NA	TRBV7-9	TRBJ2-5	NA	CASSQPDAQETQYF	TGTGCCAGCAGCCAACCTGATGCGCAAGAGACCCAGTACTTC
TRBD1	TRBV9	TRBJ2-3	once	CASSVGAGGSDTQYF	TGTGCCAGCAGCGTAGGGGCAGGGGGCTCTGATACGCAGTATTTT
TRBD2	TRBV2	TRBJ2-3	NA	CASRDSGASDTQYF	TGTGCCAGCAGAGATAGCGGGGCATCAGATACGCAGTATTTT
NA	TRBV9	TRBJ2-7	NA	CASSPRQDAEQYF	TGTGCCAGCAGCCCCCGACAGGATGCGGAGCAGTACTTC
TRBD1	TRBV4-2	TRBJ1-1	NA	CASSPRTGSMNTEAFF	TGTGCCAGCAGCCCTCGGACAGGCTCCATGAACACTGAAGCTTTCTTT
NA	TRBV27	TRBJ1-5	NA	CASSPGQLNQPQHF	TGTGCCAGCAGTCCCGGACAGCTCAATCAGCCCCAGCATTTT
NA	TRBV15	TRBJ1-1	few	CATSRERTMNTEAFF	TGTGCCACCAGCAGAGAACGGACAATGAACACTGAAGCTTTCTTT
NA	TRBV12-3/TRBV12-4	TRBJ1-1	NA	CASSLRETEAFF	TGTGCCAGCAGTCTCAGGGAAACTGAAGCTTTCTTT
NA	TRBV27	TRBJ1-2	NA	CASSLLRDGGYTF	TGTGCCAGCAGTTTATTGAGGGATGGCGGCTACACCTTC
TRBD1	TRBV10-3	TRBJ2-7	NA	CAISEPGTGGDEQYF	TGTGCCATCAGTGAGCCAGGGACAGGGGGCGACGAGCAGTACTTC
TRBD1	TRBV6-5	TRBJ1-1	NA	CASSTDRERAEAFF	TGTGCCAGCAGCACGGACAGGGAAAGGGCTGAAGCTTTCTTT
TRBD1	TRBV2	TRBJ1-3	NA	CASRDRESFFGNTIYF	TGTGCCAGCAGAGACAGGGAGAGCTTCTTTGGAAACACCATATATTTT
TRBD1	TRBV6-5	TRBJ1-4	NA	CASIATGALNEKLFF	TGTGCCAGCATCGCCACAGGGGCCTTGAATGAAAAACTGTTTTTT
NA	TRBV28	TRBJ2-7	NA	CASSFSSTYEQYF	TGTGCCAGCAGTTTTAGCAGTACCTACGAGCAGTACTTC
TRBD2	TRBV2	TRBJ2-3	NA	CASRGGGTDTQYF	TGTGCCAGTCGGGGGGGAGGCACAGATACGCAGTATTTT
NA	TRBV27	TRBJ1-1	NA	CASSFGGATEAFF	TGTGCCAGCAGTTTCGGCGGGGCCACTGAAGCTTTCTTT
TRBD2	TRBV5-1	TRBJ2-3	NA	CASSLEGGKTDTQYF	TGCGCCAGCAGCTTGGAGGGAGGGAAGACAGATACGCAGTATTTT
NA	TRBV7-2	TRBJ2-2	NA	CASSSVGAGELFF	TGTGCCAGCAGCTCCGTCGGGGCCGGGGAGCTGTTTTTT
NA	TRBV7-9	TRBJ2-3	NA	CASSLNSHTQYF	TGTGCCAGCAGCTTAAATTCTCATACGCAGTATTTT
NA	TRBV6-5	TRBJ1-2	once	CASSLAGDGYGYTF	TGTGCCAGCAGTCTCGCAGGGGACGGGTATGGCTACACCTTC
NA	TRBV3-1/TRBV3-2	TRBJ2-3	NA	CASSQTRADTQYF	TGTGCCAGCAGCCAGACTAGAGCAGATACGCAGTATTTT
NA	TRBV19	TRBJ1-3	once	CASSIDGDLYSGNTIYF	TGTGCCAGTAGTATAGATGGCGACTTGTACTCTGGAAACACCATATATTTT
TRBD1	TRBV27	TRBJ1-2	NA	CASSSGTGNGYTF	TGTGCCAGCAGTTCGGGGACAGGGAATGGCTACACCTTC
NA	TRBV5-4	TRBJ2-3	once	CASSLWESSTDTQYF	TGTGCCAGCAGCTTGTGGGAGTCTAGCACAGATACGCAGTATTTT
NA	TRBV21-1	TRBJ1-2	few	CASSKEVGGWADRKKNYGYTF	TGTGCCAGCAGCAAAGAGGTGGGAGGCTGGGCGGACAGGAAGAAAAACTATGGCTACACCTTC
NA	TRBV20-1	TRBJ1-4	NA	CSASWATTNEKLFF	TGCAGTGCTAGTTGGGCAACAACTAATGAAAAACTGTTTTTT
NA	TRBV12-3/TRBV12-4	TRBJ2-7	once	CSRDFYEQYF	TGTTCAAGGGACTTCTACGAGCAGTACTTC
NA	TRBV12-5	TRBJ1-2	NA	CASGLPGANYGYTF	TGTGCTAGTGGTTTGCCAGGGGCTAACTATGGCTACACCTTC
NA	TRBV5-6	TRBJ1-5	few	CASSLDSSNQPQHF	TGTGCCAGCAGCCTGGACAGTAGCAATCAGCCCCAGCATTTT
NA	TRBV3-1/TRBV3-2	TRBJ1-4	NA	CASSQHNEKLFF	TGTGCCAGCAGCCAACATAATGAAAAACTGTTTTTT
NA	TRBV7-2	TRBJ1-1	NA	CASSLGGEYTEAFF	TGTGCCAGCAGCTTAGGGGGGGAGTACACTGAAGCTTTCTTT
TRBD1	TRBV30	TRBJ1-1	NA	CAWSVRGGYTEAFF	TGTGCCTGGAGTGTACGAGGGGGCTACACTGAAGCTTTCTTT
NA	TRBV18	TRBJ1-1	NA	CASSPSGNTEAFF	TGTGCCAGCTCACCATCAGGGAACACTGAAGCTTTCTTT
TRBD2	TRBV5-1	TRBJ2-7	once	CASSLRSGSSGYEQYF	TGCGCCAGCAGCCTACGATCAGGGTCTAGCGGTTACGAGCAGTACTTC
TRBD1	TRBV4-3	TRBJ1-2	NA	CASSQEKGAVYGYTF	TGCGCCAGCAGCCAAGAAAAGGGGGCGGTCTATGGCTACACCTTC
TRBD2	TRBV19	TRBJ2-5	NA	CASTRVAGGQETQYF	TGTGCCAGTACCCGCGTAGCGGGGGGTCAAGAGACCCAGTACTTC
NA	TRBV19	TRBJ2-7	NA	CASSIADGDYEQYF	TGTGCCAGTAGTATAGCGGACGGGGATTACGAGCAGTACTTC
NA	TRBV7-6	TRBJ1-6	NA	CASSLVSSPLHF	TGTGCCAGCAGCTTAGTTAGTTCACCCCTCCACTTT
NA	TRBV4-2	TRBJ1-1	NA	CASSRAGVNEAFF	TGTGCCAGCAGCCGGGCAGGGGTGAATGAAGCTTTCTTT
TRBD1	TRBV7-8	TRBJ1-6	few	CASSLGTGAYSPLHF	TGTGCCAGCAGCCTGGGGACAGGTGCCTATTCACCCCTCCACTTT
NA	TRBV7-2	TRBJ2-7	NA	CASSDRQVSEQYF	TGTGCCAGCAGCGACCGACAGGTCAGCGAGCAGTACTTC
NA	TRBV30	TRBJ1-1	NA	CAWKRLLSPEAFF	TGTGCCTGGAAGAGGCTCTTAAGCCCTGAAGCTTTCTTT
NA	TRBV2	TRBJ1-5	NA	CASSGHRWGNQPQHF	TGTGCCAGCAGTGGCCACAGGTGGGGCAATCAGCCCCAGCATTTT
TRBD1	TRBV5-1	TRBJ1-3	NA	CASSLDPDRDSGNTIYF	TGCGCCAGCAGCTTGGATCCGGACAGGGACTCTGGAAACACCATATATTTT
TRBD2	TRBV11-2	TRBJ2-7	NA	CASSFLGRGGPVQYF	TGTGCCAGCAGCTTCTTAGGGCGGGGGGGCCCGGTGCAGTACTTC
TRBD2	TRBV18	TRBJ2-3	NA	CASSPPASGSTDTQYF	TGTGCCAGCTCACCACCCGCTAGCGGAAGCACAGATACGCAGTATTTT
TRBD1	TRBV3-1/TRBV3-2	TRBJ2-5	NA	CASSQDPRTGGKTQYF	TGTGCCAGCAGCCAAGACCCTCGGACAGGGGGAAAGACCCAGTACTTC
TRBD1	TRBV24-1	TRBJ1-2	NA	CATSDLRRGRGSGFCGYTF	TGTGCCACCAGTGATTTGCGTCGGGGCAGGGGGAGTGGGTTCTGTGGCTACACCTTC
TRBD1	TRBV18	TRBJ1-3	few	CASSPGDRFSGNTIYF	TGTGCCAGCTCACCGGGGGACAGATTCTCTGGAAACACCATATATTTT